One TCR beta chain is described in this entry. This record comes from a study of T cells after somatic rescue of genetic block. Clones were sequenced by immunoSEQ multiplex PCR, and TCRdb holds only the in-frame ones, with some missing. The repertoire includes about 14,000 clones, about 70% of them detected once, and approximately 15% sits in the top ten. V was cut by 5 bases and J by 2 bases, with 6 bases left in between. CDR1 is SGHKS, CDR2 YYEKEE, per germline (reference sequence). The CDR3 sequence is 12 residues long. The material sequenced was peripheral blood mononuclear cells (PBMCs). This chain uses TRBV5-5 with TRBJ2-3; D is uncertain. The clonotype originates from a boy younger than 18. The CDR3 nucleotides read TGTGCCAGCAGTTTTCCCACAGATACGCAGTATTTT. Amino acid sequence: CASSFPTDTQYF.